These 23 T cell receptor beta chains came from one sample sequenced in a study of low-dose radiotherapy and immunotherapy resistance in tumors. Both TCRalpha and TCRbeta chains were reverse transcribed with V-gene-specific primers. TCRs were put through approximately 20 PCR cycles of amplification with Phusion. A constant-region primer and the V-primer adapter served as the primer pair. TCRdb re-called the reads with MiXCR, one entry per CDR3 protein. This sample has about 9,000 distinct CDR3 sequences; about 70% occur once, and the top ten carry approximately 6.9%. The receptors were sampled from a human donor with advanced metastatic prostate, ovarian, gallbladder or colorectal cancer (not recorded which). This table probably holds off-target reads from a library built for another chain.

The chain joins TRBV28 to TRBJ2-7; no clear D gene. Germline V gene data show CDR1 as MDHEN and CDR2 as SYDVKM. The ends were cut back, 2 bases at V and 0 bases at J, with 2 bases in the middle. CDR3 size: 12 residues. DNA of the CDR3: TGTGCCAGCAGTTTAGCCTCCTACGAGCAGTACTTC. Protein sequence: CASSLASYEQYF.

The chain carries TRBV4-2 and TRBJ1-1; D not resolved. Per the germline V gene, CDR1 is LGHNA and CDR2 is YNFKEQ. Between the trimmed V and J ends, which lost 5 bases and 2 bases, there was a span of 15 bases. The CDR3 is 15 amino acids. For the CDR3, the DNA is TGTGCCAGCAGCTACCTCCGGGCGGGTAACACTGAAGCTTTCTTT. It yields the protein CASSYLRAGNTEAFF.

The chain carries TRBV28 and TRBJ2-7, with 7 nucleotides matching TRBD2. Trimming removed 3 bases from V and 0 bases from J; junction bases left unmatched: 8. Germline CDR1 reads MDHEN; CDR2 reads SYDVKM. The CDR3 has 16 amino acids. The CDR3 region has the DNA TGTGCCAGCAGTTTTCACCTAGCGGACCTCTCCTACGAGCAGTACTTC. Translation gives CASSFHLADLSYEQYF.

This clonotype appeared a single time. The chain has TRBV20-1 and TRBJ2-7; 10 bases fit TRBD2. The V gene's germline CDR1 is DFQATT and CDR2 SNEGSKA (reference sequence). This CDR3 has 17 residues. J gave up 2 bases and V 0 bases, and 10 bases lay outside the gene matches. The CDR3 is CSAREVAGGLMTYEQYF. CDR3 nucleotides: TGCAGTGCTAGAGAGGTAGCGGGAGGCCTAATGACCTACGAGCAGTACTTC.

The rearrangement uses TRBV6-5 and TRBJ2-1, with D tentatively TRBD1 or TRBD2 (5 bases each). Germline-derived CDR1 and CDR2 are MNHEY and SVGAGI. The CDR3 loop spans 11 amino acids. Deletions cut 5 bases from V and 9 bases from J, with 8 bases between. The CDR3 sequence is CASSPGREQFF. Written as DNA, the CDR3 is TGTGCCAGCAGTCCGGGACGTGAGCAGTTCTTC.

The rearrangement joins TRBV3-1 to TRBJ2-1; 7 bases match TRBD2. Germline V gene lookup returns CDR1 LGHDT and CDR2 YNNKEL (reference sequence). After removal of 3 bases from V and 0 bases from J, the junction contained 5 bases not matched to a gene. The CDR3 loop spans 16 amino acids. The CDR3 here is CASSQGGSRSYNEQFF. The CDR3 region has the DNA TGTGCCAGCAGCCAGGGCGGGAGCCGCTCCTACAATGAGCAGTTCTTC.

The chain carries TRBV5-1 and TRBJ2-1, with D possibly matching TRBD1 (6 bases). Germline V gives CDR1 SGHRS, CDR2 YFSETQ. Trimming removed 0 bases at V and 1 base at J, with 8 bases between. The CDR3 has 15 amino acids. CDR3 sequence reads: CASSLDGQSYNEQFF. CDR3 nucleotides: TGCGCCAGCAGCTTGGATGGACAGTCCTACAATGAGCAGTTCTTC.

The chain carries TRBV18 and TRBJ2-1, with 10 bases that match TRBD2. Germline V gene sequence: CDR1 KGHSH, CDR2 LQKENI. With 2 bases clipped from V and 8 bases from J, the junction kept 12 bases outside the gene matches. This CDR3 comprises 17 residues. The CDR3 here is CASSPRGLLAGADEQFF. In nucleotides, the CDR3 is TGTGCCAGCTCACCAAGGGGCCTGCTAGCGGGAGCGGATGAGCAGTTCTTC.

This clonotype was found once. V usage is TRBV5-1 and J usage is TRBJ1-2; no reliable D call. The V gene's germline CDR1 is SGHRS and CDR2 YFSETQ. The CDR3 contains 13 residues. V was trimmed by 3 bases and J by 5 bases, leaving 11 bases between them. CDR3 sequence (DNA): TGCGCCAGCAGCTCAAACAGCGGATATGGCTACACCTTC. It encodes CASSSNSGYGYTF.

The table lists this clonotype with a count of one. V gene TRBV21-1 combines with J gene TRBJ2-1. TRBV21-1 is a pseudogene. This CDR3 spans 13 amino acids. As DNA, the CDR3 is TGTGCCAGCAGCAAAAGCCCCTACAATGAGCAGTTCTTC. It specifies CASSKSPYNEQFF.

This clonotype was recorded only once. The CDR3 nucleotides read TGTGCCAGAAGGGCCGGGACAAATAGCAATGAGCAGTTCTTC. It translates to CARRAGTNSNEQFF. The gene calls are TRBV5-3 and TRBJ2-1; tentatively, D is TRBD1 (6 bases). TRBV5-3 is designated an ORF whose function remains uncertain. The V gene lost 5 bases and the J gene lost 6 bases, with 15 bases spanning the gap. The CDR3 sequence is 14 residues long.

The V and J genes are TRBV7-2 and TRBJ2-1, with D perhaps matching TRBD2 (7 bases). The CDR3 length is 17 residues. In germline, CDR1 is SGHTA, CDR2 FQGNSA. Trimming pared 6 bases from V and 3 bases from J, leaving 21 bases between. This chain's CDR3 is CASRLIGTSGNYNEQFF. In nucleotides, the CDR3 is TGTGCCAGCAGACTTATCGGGACAAGCGGGAACTACAATGAGCAGTTCTTC.

Sample share makes this clonotype large (0.1 to 1%). The chain uses TRBV5-6 and TRBJ2-1; 9 bases fit TRBD2. Germline V gene sequence: CDR1 SGHDT, CDR2 YYEEEE. The CDR3 contains 15 residues. V lost 4 bases and J lost 9; bases outside the gene matches: 11. CDR3 nucleotide sequence: TGTGCCAGCAGCATCGGGACTAGCCCAGGGAGTGAGCAGTTCTTC. Its translation: CASSIGTSPGSEQFF.

This chain connects TRBV19 to TRBJ2-3; D is tentatively TRBD1 or TRBD2 (5 bases each). Germline assignment: CDR1 LNHDA and CDR2 SQIVND (reference sequence). CDR3 length: 14 amino acids. V lost 6 bases and J 1 base, leaving 11 bases between the germline ends. CDR3 region: CASRSGQGTDTQYF. The CDR3 DNA reads TGTGCCAGTAGATCGGGGCAGGGCACAGATACGCAGTATTTT.

This clonotype was found a few times. CDR3 loop: CASSDSWGSSPLHF. Written as DNA, the CDR3 is TGTGCCAGCAGTGACTCTTGGGGGAGTTCACCCCTCCACTTT. The rearrangement links TRBV6-4 to TRBJ1-6; a weak D match, TRBD1 (5 bases). This CDR3 is built from 14 residues. Trimming shortened V by 0 bases and J by 9 bases, and 9 bases separated the two germline ends. Looked up from germline, CDR1 is MRHNA and CDR2 is SNTAGT.

This chain links TRBV20-1 with TRBJ2-5, with no clear D. V lost 3 bases and J 5 bases, leaving 10 bases between the germline ends. The length of the CDR3 is 12 residues. Germline V lookup: CDR1 DFQATT, CDR2 SNEGSKA (reference sequence). This CDR3 is CSARNSPETQYF. In DNA, the CDR3 is TGCAGTGCTAGGAATAGTCCGGAGACCCAGTACTTC.

The rearrangement links TRBV28 to TRBJ2-7, with D tentatively TRBD1 or TRBD2 (6 bases each). CDR1 and CDR2 from the germline V gene are MDHEN and SYDVKM. The CDR3 contains 15 residues. V lost 7 bases, J lost 0 bases, and 16 bases lay in between. CDR3 in DNA: TGTGCCAGCACCCCGGGGGCGTCTAGCTCCTACGAGCAGTACTTC. Translated: CASTPGASSSYEQYF.

Only a few counts were recorded for this clonotype. The J gene is TRBJ2-3, the V gene TRBV5-1, with 8 bases lining up with TRBD1. This CDR3 comprises 14 residues. The trim removed 4 bases at V and 4 bases at J, leaving 5 bases unmatched. Germline V gives CDR1 SGHRS, CDR2 YFSETQ. DNA for the CDR3: TGCGCCAGCAGCCCTCGGACAGGGTCAGATACGCAGTATTTT. Its protein is CASSPRTGSDTQYF.

The count of this clonotype is one. The J gene is TRBJ2-7, the V gene TRBV19, with no clear D. Germline values: CDR1 LNHDA, CDR2 SQIVND (reference sequence). There are 15 residues in the CDR3. The V end was cut by 3 bases, the J end by 0 bases, with 12 bases between. The CDR3 reads CASSITPAPSYEQYF. The CDR3 DNA reads as TGTGCCAGTAGTATTACCCCAGCCCCCTCCTACGAGCAGTACTTC.

The chain couples TRBV14 to TRBJ2-7; a possible D gene is TRBD2 (5 bases). V lost 9 bases to trimming and J lost 2 bases, with 14 bases between them. This CDR3 is 13 amino acids long. Germline lookup yields CDR1 SGHDN and CDR2 FVKESK. The CDR3 reads CASNPGITYEQYF. The CDR3 coding sequence is TGTGCCAGTAACCCGGGGATTACCTACGAGCAGTACTTC.

The chain combines TRBV29-1 with TRBJ1-6; TRBD1 matches at 7 bases. The CDR3 sequence is 13 residues long. Trimming at V came to 4 bases and at J to 7 bases, leaving 4 bases not matched to a gene. Germline V gene sequence: CDR1 SQVTM, CDR2 ANQGSEA. The CDR3 DNA follows: TGCAGCGTTGCGGACAGGAGCAATTCACCCCTCCACTTT. It encodes CSVADRSNSPLHF.

This chain uses TRBV5-3 with TRBJ2-7; tentatively, D is TRBD1 (6 bases). TRBV5-3 is an ORF, with its function uncertain. The CDR3 has 15 residues. V shed 8 bases and J shed 0 bases, with 18 bases lying between them. The CDR3 region is CASRPRDTNSYEQYF. CDR3 nucleotides: TGTGCCAGCAGGCCACGGGACACCAACTCCTACGAGCAGTACTTC.

The chain is built from TRBV19 and TRBJ2-3; perhaps TRBD1 as D (5 bases). Germline CDR1 LNHDA, CDR2 SQIVND (reference sequence). V gave up 4 bases and J gave up 0 bases, with 11 bases separating them. The length of the CDR3 is 15 residues. CDR3 bases: TGTGCCAGTAGTAAGTGGGGCTCTAGCACAGATACGCAGTATTTT. Its translation: CASSKWGSSTDTQYF.